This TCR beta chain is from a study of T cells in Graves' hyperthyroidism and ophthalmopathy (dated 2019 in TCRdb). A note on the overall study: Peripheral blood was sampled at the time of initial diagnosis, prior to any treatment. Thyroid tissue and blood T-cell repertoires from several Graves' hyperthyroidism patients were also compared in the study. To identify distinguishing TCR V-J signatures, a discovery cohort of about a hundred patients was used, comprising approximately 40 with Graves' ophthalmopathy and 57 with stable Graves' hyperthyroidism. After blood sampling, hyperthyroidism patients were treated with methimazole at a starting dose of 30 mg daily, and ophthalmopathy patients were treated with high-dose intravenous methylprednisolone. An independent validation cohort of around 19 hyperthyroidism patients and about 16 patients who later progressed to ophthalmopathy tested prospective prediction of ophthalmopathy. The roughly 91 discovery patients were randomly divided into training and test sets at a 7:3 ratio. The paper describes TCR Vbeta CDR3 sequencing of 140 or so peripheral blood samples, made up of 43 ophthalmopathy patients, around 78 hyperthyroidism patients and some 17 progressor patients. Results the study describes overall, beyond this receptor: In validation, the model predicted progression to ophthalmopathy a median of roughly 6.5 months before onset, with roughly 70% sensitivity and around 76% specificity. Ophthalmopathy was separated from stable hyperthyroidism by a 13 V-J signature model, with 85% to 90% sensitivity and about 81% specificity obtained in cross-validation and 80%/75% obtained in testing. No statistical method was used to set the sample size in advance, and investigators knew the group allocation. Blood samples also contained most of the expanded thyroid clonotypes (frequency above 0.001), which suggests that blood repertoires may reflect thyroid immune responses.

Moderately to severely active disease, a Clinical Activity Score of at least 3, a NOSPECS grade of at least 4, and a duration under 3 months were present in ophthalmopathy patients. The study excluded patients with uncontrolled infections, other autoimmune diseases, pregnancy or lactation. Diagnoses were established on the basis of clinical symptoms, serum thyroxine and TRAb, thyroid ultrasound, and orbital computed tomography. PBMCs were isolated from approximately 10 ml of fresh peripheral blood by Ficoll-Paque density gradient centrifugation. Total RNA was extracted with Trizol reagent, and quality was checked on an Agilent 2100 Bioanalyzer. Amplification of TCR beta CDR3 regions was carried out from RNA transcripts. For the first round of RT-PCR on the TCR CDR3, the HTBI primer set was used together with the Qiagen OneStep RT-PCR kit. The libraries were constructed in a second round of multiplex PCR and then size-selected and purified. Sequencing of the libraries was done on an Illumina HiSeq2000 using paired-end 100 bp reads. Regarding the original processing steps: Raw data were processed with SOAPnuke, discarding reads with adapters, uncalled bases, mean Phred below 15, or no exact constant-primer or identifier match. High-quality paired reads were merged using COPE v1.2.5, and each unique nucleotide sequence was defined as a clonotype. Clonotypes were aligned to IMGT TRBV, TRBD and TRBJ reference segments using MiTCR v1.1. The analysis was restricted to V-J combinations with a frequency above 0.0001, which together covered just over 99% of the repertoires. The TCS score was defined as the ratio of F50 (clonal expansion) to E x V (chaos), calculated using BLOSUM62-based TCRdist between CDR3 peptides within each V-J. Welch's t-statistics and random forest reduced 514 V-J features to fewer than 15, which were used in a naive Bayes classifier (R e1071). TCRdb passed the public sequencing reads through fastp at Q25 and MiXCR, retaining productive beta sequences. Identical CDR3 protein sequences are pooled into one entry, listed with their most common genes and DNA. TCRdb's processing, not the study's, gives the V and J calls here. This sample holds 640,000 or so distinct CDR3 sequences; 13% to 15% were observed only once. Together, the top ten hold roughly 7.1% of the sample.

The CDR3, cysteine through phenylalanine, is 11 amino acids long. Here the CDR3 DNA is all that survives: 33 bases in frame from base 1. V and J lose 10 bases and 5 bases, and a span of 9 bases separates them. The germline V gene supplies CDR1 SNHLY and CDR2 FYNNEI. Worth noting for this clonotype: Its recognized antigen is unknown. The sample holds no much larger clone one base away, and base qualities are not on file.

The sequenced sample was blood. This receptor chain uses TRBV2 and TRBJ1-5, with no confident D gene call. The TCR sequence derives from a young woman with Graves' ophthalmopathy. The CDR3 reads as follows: CATRIDQPQHF. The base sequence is TGTGCCACCCGGATAGATCAGCCCCAGCATTTT.